The 8 T cell receptor beta chains in this list originate from one sample, sequenced in a study of blood T cell repertoires in COVID-19. Sequencing used immunoSEQ multiplex PCR; TCRdb keeps in-frame clones, though not all of them. The sample records about 82,000 clones, 70% to 90% being singletons. The sample taken for sequencing was peripheral blood. The origin of the receptors is a man at least 80 years old with active or convalescent COVID-19.

As DNA, the CDR3 is TGTGCCAGCATCGCCACAGGGAAAGGGGAAGCTTTCTTT. It specifies CASIATGKGEAFF. The chain employs TRBV2 and TRBJ1-1; D perhaps matches TRBD1 (6 bases). CDR1 SNHLY and CDR2 FYNNEI come from the germline V gene. V gave up 7 bases and J gave up 8 bases, with 17 bases separating them. This CDR3 comprises 13 residues.

The rearrangement uses TRBV28 and TRBJ2-3; 8 bases align to TRBD2. V was clipped by 2 bases and J by 6 bases; unmatched bases: 10. The germline CDR1 and CDR2 sequences are MDHEN and SYDVKM. The CDR3 sequence is 16 residues long. The CDR3 region is CASSLNAGGLQDTQYF. CDR3 DNA: TGTGCCAGCAGTTTAAATGCGGGGGGCCTCCAGGATACGCAGTATTTT.

This chain links TRBV5-4 with TRBJ2-1; 9 positions match TRBD2. J lost 10 bases, V lost 4 bases, and 9 bases had no gene match. Germline V gene data show CDR1 as SGHNT and CDR2 as YYREEE (reference sequence). The CDR3 is 14 amino acids. In DNA form, the CDR3 reads TGTGCCAGCAGCGTCGGGACTAGCCCCGGGGAGCAGTTCTTC. Encoded protein: CASSVGTSPGEQFF.

This clone was found a few times. The V call is TRBV2, the J call TRBJ1-6; 7 bases line up with TRBD1. This CDR3 has 14 residues. Germline CDR1 SNHLY, CDR2 FYNNEI. The junction had 6 bases not matched to a gene; V was cut back by 5 bases and J by 8 bases. CDR3 sequence: CASSMTGNYSPLHF. The CDR3 DNA reads TGTGCCAGCAGTATGACAGGGAACTATTCACCCCTCCACTTT.

The chain links TRBV5-5 to TRBJ1-6; D is undetermined. V lost 5 bases, J lost 8 bases, and 17 bases lay in between. This CDR3 comprises 15 residues. CDR1 SGHKS and CDR2 YYEKEE come from the germline V gene (reference sequence). CDR3 in DNA: TGTGCCAGCAGGATCCTGGAGGCGGTGGATTCACCCCTCCACTTT. This codes for CASRILEAVDSPLHF.

This CDR3 reads CASDPPGHTPYEQYV. The CDR3 nucleotides read TGCGCCAGCGATCCCCCGGGACACACCCCCTACGAGCAGTACGTC. This chain uses TRBV10-2 with TRBJ2-7; weak D call: TRBD1 (6 bases). The V gene lost 8 bases and the J gene lost 2 bases, with 19 bases spanning the gap. Germline lookup yields CDR1 WSHSY and CDR2 SAAADI. The CDR3 consists of 15 residues.

The table lists this clone with a count of one. The V and J genes are TRBV29-1 and TRBJ1-2; 7 positions match TRBD1. J lost 5 bases, V lost 2 bases, and 11 bases had no gene match. The CDR3 contains 15 residues. Germline values: CDR1 SQVTM, CDR2 ANQGSEA. Here the CDR3 reads CSVERGPGGTYGYTF. DNA for the CDR3: TGCAGCGTTGAACGAGGGCCAGGGGGTACATATGGCTACACCTTC.

The rearrangement uses TRBV7-2 and TRBJ2-5, with D tentatively TRBD2 (7 bases). This CDR3 is built from 15 residues. The V and J ends lost 4 bases and 5 bases respectively, with 17 bases between them. Germline values: CDR1 SGHTA, CDR2 FQGNSA. The DNA of the CDR3 is TGTGCCAGCAGCTCACTAGCGAGAGGGGGTGAGACCCAGTACTTC. Translation gives CASSSLARGGETQYF.